This TCR beta chain was obtained from a study of blood T cell repertoires in COVID-19. Study processing details: Amplification from reference gene primers served as the basis for estimated nucleated cell counts. Here immunoSEQ multiplex PCR was the method, and the copy in TCRdb shows in-frame clones only, minus some. V, J and clone size were drawn from that table, and D and trimming were deduced from the DNA. The data show 120,000 to 150,000 clones, 87% seen once. This CDR3 has 15 residues. V trimming: 4 bases; J trimming: 4 bases; junction bases outside the gene matches: 7. Germline lookup yields CDR1 SGHRS and CDR2 YFSETQ.

The chain joins TRBV5-1 to TRBJ1-4, with 7 bases that match TRBD1. Sequencing was performed on peripheral blood. The source is a man aged 45-60 years who had recovered from COVID-19. In nucleotides, the CDR3 is TGCGCCAGCAGCGGGACCGGGACAGTTAATGAAAAACTGTTTTTT. Translated: CASSGTGTVNEKLFF. Complete variable domain (other parts from reference TRBV5-1 and TRBJ1-4): KAGVTQTPRYLIKTRGQQVTLSCSPISGHRSVSWYQQTPGQGLQFLFEYFSETQRNKGNFPGRFSGRQFSNSRSEMNVSTLELGDSALYLCASSGTGTVNEKLFFGSGTQLSVL.